This T cell receptor beta chain was profiled in a study of T cells after yellow fever vaccination. Regarding the study as a whole: Abundant clonotypes from the bulk population could contaminate FACS-sorted repertoires.

TCRdb itself ran the 5' RACE reads through MiXCR, one entry per CDR3 protein. This table has 400,000 or so distinct CDR3 sequences, roughly 20% appearing once. Trimming took 7 bases from V and 0 from J, leaving 5 bases between them. This CDR3 comprises 12 residues. With regard to this clonotype: Its target is unknown.

The chain recombines TRBV12-3 or TRBV12-4 with TRBJ2-3; D gene unclear. Sequencing used PBMCs, obtained before the yellow fever booster vaccination. The sequence came from a man aged 18 to 29 who received the YFV17D yellow fever vaccine. The CDR3 bases are TGTGCCAGCACACTGAGCACAGATACGCAGTATTTT. Translating gives CASTLSTDTQYF.